This T cell receptor beta chain derives from a study of blood T cell repertoires in COVID-19. Source study methods: The assay estimated nucleated cells by amplifying reference gene primers. Measured with immunoSEQ multiplex PCR; TCRdb has only the in-frame clones, and not every one. The DNA gave D and trimming, while V, J and clone size come from that table. Of some 200,000 clones in the sample, 70% to 90% were seen once. The material sequenced was peripheral blood. The TCR was taken from a woman aged 60 to 75 with COVID-19, enrolled during active disease.

Here the CDR3 DNA reads TGTGCCAGCAGCTCCCCTAGGGGGAGTCCTGGAAACACCATATATTTT. Translating it yields CASSSPRGSPGNTIYF. This rearrangement joins TRBV11-3 to TRBJ1-3, with D possibly TRBD1 on 6 matching bases. Trimming removed 4 bases at V and 2 bases at J, with 15 bases between. CDR1 and CDR2 (germline): SGHNT, YENEEA. The CDR3 runs 16 residues. Variable domain in full (rest from reference TRBV11-3 and TRBJ1-3): EAGVVQSPRYKIIEKKQPVAFWCNPISGHNTLYWYLQNLGQGPELLIRYENEEAVDDSQLPKDRFSAERLKGVDSTLKIQPAELGDSAVYLCASSSPRGSPGNTIYFGEGSWLTVV.